The clone carrying this T cell receptor beta chain has just a few counts. Per germline, CDR1 GTSNPN and CDR2 SVGIG (reference sequence). The V end lost 2 bases, the J end lost 6 bases, and 8 bases lay between the germline ends. There are 12 residues in the CDR3. Clones were sequenced by immunoSEQ multiplex PCR, and TCRdb holds only the in-frame ones, with some missing. Seen here are fewer than 500,000 clones, roughly four fifths observed once, and the top ten hold about 1.2%. This record comes from a study of blood T cell repertoires in COVID-19. The source is a human donor with acute or convalescent COVID-19. The donor label of this sample is uncertain. The sample comprised peripheral blood. The rearrangement uses TRBV30 and TRBJ1-5, with D uncertain. The CDR3 is CAWSLPPQPQHF. In DNA form, the CDR3 reads TGTGCCTGGAGTCTCCCCCCTCAGCCCCAGCATTTT.